This TCR beta chain is from a study of T-cell memory formation after mild COVID-19. Trimming stripped 6 bases from V and 5 bases from J, with 14 bases between. The CDR3 is 12 amino acids. Germline CDR1 is SQVTM and CDR2 is ANQGSEA. UMIs and sample barcodes were carried by the TCR alpha and TCR beta cDNA libraries that 5'RACE produced using constant-segment primers. TCRdb called the 5' RACE reads again in MiXCR, with one record for every CDR3 protein. The table records about 350,000 distinct CDR3 sequences, around 30% of them present only once. The study, taken as a whole, reports: Mostly located in CM and EM were contracting CD4+ clones, with contracting CD8+ clones located in EMRA. The SARS-CoV-2 specificity of second-wave clones reaching peak at day 37 remained unverified. CD4+ bias marked clones expanding day 15 to 37, unlike balanced contracting clones.

This clonotype was observed at least ten times. Its target is not known. This chain joins TRBV29-1 and TRBJ2-7; possibly TRBD1 for D (6 bases). The sequence derives from an adult woman who had mild COVID-19 (a few samples of this study predate the infection). Cell type and time point are not known. Material: PBMCs or a T cell subset sorted from them (not recorded which). CDR3 bases: TGCAGCGTCGAAACAGGGACCGACGAGCAGTACTTC. Its protein product is CSVETGTDEQYF.